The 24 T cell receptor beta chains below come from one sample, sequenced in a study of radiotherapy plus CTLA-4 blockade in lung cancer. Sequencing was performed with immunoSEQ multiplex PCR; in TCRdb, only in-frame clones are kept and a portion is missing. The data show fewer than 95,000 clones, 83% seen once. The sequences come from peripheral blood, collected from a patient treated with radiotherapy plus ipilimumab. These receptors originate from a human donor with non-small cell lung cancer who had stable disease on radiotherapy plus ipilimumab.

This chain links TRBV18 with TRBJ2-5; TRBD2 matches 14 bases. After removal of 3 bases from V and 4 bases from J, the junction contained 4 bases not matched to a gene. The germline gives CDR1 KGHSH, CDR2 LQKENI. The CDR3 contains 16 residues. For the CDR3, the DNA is TGTGCCAGCTCACCTCGACTAGCGGGAGGGAGAGAGACCCAGTACTTC. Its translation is CASSPRLAGGRETQYF.

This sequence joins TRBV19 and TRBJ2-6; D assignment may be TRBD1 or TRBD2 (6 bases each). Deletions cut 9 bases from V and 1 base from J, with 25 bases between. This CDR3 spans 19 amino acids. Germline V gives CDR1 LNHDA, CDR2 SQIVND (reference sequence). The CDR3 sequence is CASSPGLKRGASGANVLTF. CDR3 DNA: TGTGCCAGCTCACCGGGCCTCAAAAGGGGGGCATCTGGGGCCAACGTCCTGACTTTC.

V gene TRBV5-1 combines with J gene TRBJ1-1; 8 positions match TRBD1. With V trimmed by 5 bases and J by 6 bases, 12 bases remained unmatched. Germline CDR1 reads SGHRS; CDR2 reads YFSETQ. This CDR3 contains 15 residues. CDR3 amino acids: CASRRDDRGRAEAFF. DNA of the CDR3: TGCGCCAGCAGACGGGACGACAGGGGAAGAGCTGAAGCTTTCTTT.

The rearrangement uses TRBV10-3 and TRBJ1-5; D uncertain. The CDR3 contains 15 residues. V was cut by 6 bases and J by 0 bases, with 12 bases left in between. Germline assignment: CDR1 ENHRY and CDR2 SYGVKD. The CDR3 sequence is CAIRSGSDSNQPQHF. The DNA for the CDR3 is TGTGCCATCAGATCGGGATCTGATAGCAATCAGCCCCAGCATTTT.

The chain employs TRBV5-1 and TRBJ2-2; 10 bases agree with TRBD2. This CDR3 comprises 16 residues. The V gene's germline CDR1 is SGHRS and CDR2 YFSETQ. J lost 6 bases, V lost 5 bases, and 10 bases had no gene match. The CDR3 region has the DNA TGCGCCAGCAGACCCCAGCGGGAGGGCCTGTCCGGGGAGCTGTTTTTT. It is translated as CASRPQREGLSGELFF.

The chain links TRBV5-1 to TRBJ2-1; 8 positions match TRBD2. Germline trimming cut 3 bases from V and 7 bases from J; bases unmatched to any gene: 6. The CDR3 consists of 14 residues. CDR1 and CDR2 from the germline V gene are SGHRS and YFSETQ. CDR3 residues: CASSSGTSPNEQFF. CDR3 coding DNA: TGCGCCAGCAGCTCCGGGACTAGTCCGAATGAGCAGTTCTTC.

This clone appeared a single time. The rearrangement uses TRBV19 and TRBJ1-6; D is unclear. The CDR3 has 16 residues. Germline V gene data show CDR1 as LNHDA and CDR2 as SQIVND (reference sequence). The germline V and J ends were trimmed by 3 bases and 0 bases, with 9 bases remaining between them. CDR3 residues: CASSMAESSYNSPLHF. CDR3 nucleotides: TGTGCCAGTAGTATGGCGGAGAGCTCCTATAATTCACCCCTCCACTTT.

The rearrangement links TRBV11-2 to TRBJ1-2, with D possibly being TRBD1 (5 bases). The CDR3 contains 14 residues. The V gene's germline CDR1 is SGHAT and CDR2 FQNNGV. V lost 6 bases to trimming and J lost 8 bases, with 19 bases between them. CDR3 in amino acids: CASSFSRDGGGYTF. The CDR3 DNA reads TGTGCCAGCAGTTTTTCTCGAGACGGGGGAGGCTACACCTTC. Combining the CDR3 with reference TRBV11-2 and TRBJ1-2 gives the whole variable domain EAGVAQSPRYKIIEKRQSVAFWCNPISGHATLYWYQQILGQGPKLLIQFQNNGVVDDSQLPKDRFSAERLKGVDSTLKIQPAKLEDSAVYLCASSFSRDGGGYTFGSGTRLTVV.

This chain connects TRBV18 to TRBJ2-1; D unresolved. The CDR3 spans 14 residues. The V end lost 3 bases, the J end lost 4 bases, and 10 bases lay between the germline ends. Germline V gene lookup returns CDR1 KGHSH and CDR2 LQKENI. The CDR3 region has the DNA TGTGCCAGCTCACCGGGTAGTGGGTACAATGAGCAGTTCTTC. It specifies CASSPGSGYNEQFF.

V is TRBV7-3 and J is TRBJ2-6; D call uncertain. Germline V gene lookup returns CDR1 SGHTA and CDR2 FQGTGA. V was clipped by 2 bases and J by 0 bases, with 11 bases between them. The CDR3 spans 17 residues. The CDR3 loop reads CASSLQGRSSGANVLTF. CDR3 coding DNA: TGTGCCAGCAGCTTACAAGGGCGGTCCTCTGGGGCCAACGTCCTGACTTTC.

Here the CDR3 DNA reads TGTGCCAGCAGCTTAGGGGCGGGACAGGCTAATGAAAAACTGTTTTTT. Its translation is CASSLGAGQANEKLFF. The chain carries TRBV5-5 and TRBJ1-4; 8 nucleotides match TRBD1. Germline CDR1 SGHKS, CDR2 YYEKEE (reference sequence). CDR3 length: 16 residues. V dropped 2 bases and J dropped 3; count of bases not matched to a gene: 6.

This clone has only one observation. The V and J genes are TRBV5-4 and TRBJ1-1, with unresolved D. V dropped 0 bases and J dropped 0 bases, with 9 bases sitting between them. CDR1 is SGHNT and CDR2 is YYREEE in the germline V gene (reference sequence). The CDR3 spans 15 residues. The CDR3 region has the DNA TGTGCCAGCAGCTTGGGGGTAGTTATGAACACTGAAGCTTTCTTT. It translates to CASSLGVVMNTEAFF. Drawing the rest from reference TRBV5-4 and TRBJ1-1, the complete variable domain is ETGVTQSPTHLIKTRGQQVTLRCSSQSGHNTVSWYQQALGQGPQFIFQYYREEENGRGNFPPRFSGLQFPNYSSELNVNALELDDSALYLCASSLGVVMNTEAFFGQGTRLTVV.

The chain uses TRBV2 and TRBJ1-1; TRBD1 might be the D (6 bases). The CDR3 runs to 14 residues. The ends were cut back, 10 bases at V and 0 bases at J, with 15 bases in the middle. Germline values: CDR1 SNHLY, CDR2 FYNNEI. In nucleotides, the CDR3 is TGTGCCAACTACAGGGTTGGGATGAACACTGAAGCTTTCTTT. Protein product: CANYRVGMNTEAFF.

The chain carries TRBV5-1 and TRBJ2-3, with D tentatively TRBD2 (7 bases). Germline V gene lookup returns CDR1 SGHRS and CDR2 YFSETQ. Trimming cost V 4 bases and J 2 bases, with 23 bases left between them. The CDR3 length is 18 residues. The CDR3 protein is CASSPVGASGGLTDTQYF. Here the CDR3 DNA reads TGCGCCAGCAGCCCCGTGGGGGCTAGCGGAGGGCTCACAGATACGCAGTATTTT.

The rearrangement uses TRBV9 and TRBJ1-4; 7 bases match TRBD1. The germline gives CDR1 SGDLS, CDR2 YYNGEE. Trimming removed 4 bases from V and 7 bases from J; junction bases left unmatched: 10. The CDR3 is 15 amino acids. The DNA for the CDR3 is TGTGCCAGCAGCAAAAACAGGGGAAAGGGTGAAAAACTGTTTTTT. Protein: CASSKNRGKGEKLFF.

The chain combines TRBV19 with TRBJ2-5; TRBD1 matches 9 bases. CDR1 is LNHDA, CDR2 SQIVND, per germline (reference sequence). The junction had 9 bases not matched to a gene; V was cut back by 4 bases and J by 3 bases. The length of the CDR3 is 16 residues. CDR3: CASSRRRDRVEETQYF. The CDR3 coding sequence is TGTGCCAGTAGTAGACGCCGGGACAGGGTAGAAGAGACCCAGTACTTC.

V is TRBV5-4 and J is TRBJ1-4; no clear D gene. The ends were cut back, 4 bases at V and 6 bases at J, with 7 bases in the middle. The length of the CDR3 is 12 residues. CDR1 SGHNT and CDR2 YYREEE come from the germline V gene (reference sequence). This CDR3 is CASSLPDEKLFF. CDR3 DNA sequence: TGTGCCAGCAGCCTCCCTGATGAAAAACTGTTTTTT.

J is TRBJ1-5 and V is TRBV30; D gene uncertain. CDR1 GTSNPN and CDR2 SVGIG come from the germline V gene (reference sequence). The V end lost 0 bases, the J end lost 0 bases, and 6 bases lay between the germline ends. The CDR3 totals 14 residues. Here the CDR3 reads CAWSVGASNQPQHF. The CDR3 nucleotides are TGTGCCTGGAGTGTAGGAGCTAGCAATCAGCCCCAGCATTTT.

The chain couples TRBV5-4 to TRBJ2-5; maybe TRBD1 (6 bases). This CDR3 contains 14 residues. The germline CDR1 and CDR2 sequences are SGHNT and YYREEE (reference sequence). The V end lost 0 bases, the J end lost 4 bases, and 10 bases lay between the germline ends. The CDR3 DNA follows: TGTGCCAGCAGCTTGGGCAGGGGCGGAGAGACCCAGTACTTC. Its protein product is CASSLGRGGETQYF.

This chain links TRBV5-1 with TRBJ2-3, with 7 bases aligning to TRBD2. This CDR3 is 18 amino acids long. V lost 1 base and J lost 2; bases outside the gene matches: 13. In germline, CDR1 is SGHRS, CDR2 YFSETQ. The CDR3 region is CASSLHWRSGTSTDTQYF. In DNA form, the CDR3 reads TGCGCCAGCAGCTTGCATTGGCGCAGCGGGACTTCCACAGATACGCAGTATTTT.

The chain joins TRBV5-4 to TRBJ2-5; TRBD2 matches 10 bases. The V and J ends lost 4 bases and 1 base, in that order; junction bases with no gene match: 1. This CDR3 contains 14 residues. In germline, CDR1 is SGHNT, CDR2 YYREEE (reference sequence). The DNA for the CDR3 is TGTGCCAGCAGCATAGCGGGGGGCCAAGAGACCCAGTACTTC. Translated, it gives CASSIAGGQETQYF.

The CDR3 sequence: CASSFRNEQFF. As DNA, the CDR3 is TGTGCCAGCAGTTTCCGGAATGAGCAGTTCTTC. The rearrangement links TRBV27 to TRBJ2-1, with D unresolved. The CDR3 extends over 11 amino acids. Germline V gene data show CDR1 as MNHEY and CDR2 as SMNVEV (reference sequence). With 3 bases removed from V and 7 bases from J, the gap between germline ends came to 4 bases.

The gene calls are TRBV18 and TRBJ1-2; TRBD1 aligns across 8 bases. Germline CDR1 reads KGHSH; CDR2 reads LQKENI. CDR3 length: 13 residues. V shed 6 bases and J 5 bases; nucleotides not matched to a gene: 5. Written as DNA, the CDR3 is TGTGCCAGCTCGCGGACAGGGAAATATGGCTACACCTTC. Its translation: CASSRTGKYGYTF. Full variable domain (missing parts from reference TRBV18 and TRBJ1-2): NAGVMQNPRHLVRRRGQEARLRCSPMKGHSHVYWYRQLPEEGLKFMVYLQKENIIDESGMPKERFSAEFPKEGPSILRIQQVVRGDSAAYFCASSRTGKYGYTFGSGTRLTVV.

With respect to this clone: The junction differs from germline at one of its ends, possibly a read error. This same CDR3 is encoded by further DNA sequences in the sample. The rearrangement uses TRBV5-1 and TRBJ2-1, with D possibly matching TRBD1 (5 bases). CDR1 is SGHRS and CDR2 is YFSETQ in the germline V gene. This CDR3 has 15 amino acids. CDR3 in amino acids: CASAIRAGYYNEQFF. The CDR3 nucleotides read TGTGCCAGTGCCATCAGGGCAGGGTACTACAATGAGCAGTTCTTC.